The T cell receptor (beta chain) described here comes from a study of identical twins. Template switching (which added a universal primer site) was used, and cDNA carried unique molecular identifiers. TCRdb recomputed calls from the 5' RACE reads with MiXCR, one row per CDR3 protein. The sample yields around 960,000 distinct CDR3 sequences, about 12% seen once. The ends were cut back, 5 bases at V and 8 bases at J, with 15 bases in the middle. The CDR3 sequence is 14 residues long. In germline, CDR1 is LNHDA, CDR2 SQIVND (reference sequence). In addition, the sample was reused for a study of yellow fever vaccine responses in identical twins.

Sample: PBMCs. V gene TRBV19 combines with J gene TRBJ1-4, with D perhaps TRBD1 (5 bases). The TCR sequence derives from a woman younger than 30 in good health. CDR3 protein: CASSPRDSREKLFF. The CDR3 DNA is TGTGCCAGTAGTCCACGGGACTCCAGAGAAAAACTGTTTTTT.